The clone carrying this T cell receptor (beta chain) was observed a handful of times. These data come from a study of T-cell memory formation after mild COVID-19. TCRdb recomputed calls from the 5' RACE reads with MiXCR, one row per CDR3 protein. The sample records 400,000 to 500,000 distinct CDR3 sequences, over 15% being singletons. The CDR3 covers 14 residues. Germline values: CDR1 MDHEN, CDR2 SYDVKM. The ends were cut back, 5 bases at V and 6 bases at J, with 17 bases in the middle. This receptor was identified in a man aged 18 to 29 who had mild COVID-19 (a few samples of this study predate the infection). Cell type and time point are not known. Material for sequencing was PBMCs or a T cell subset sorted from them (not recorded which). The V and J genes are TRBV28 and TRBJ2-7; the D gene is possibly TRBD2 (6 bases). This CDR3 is CASSTARGKVEQYV. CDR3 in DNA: TGTGCCAGCAGTACCGCCCGGGGGAAGGTCGAGCAGTACGTC.